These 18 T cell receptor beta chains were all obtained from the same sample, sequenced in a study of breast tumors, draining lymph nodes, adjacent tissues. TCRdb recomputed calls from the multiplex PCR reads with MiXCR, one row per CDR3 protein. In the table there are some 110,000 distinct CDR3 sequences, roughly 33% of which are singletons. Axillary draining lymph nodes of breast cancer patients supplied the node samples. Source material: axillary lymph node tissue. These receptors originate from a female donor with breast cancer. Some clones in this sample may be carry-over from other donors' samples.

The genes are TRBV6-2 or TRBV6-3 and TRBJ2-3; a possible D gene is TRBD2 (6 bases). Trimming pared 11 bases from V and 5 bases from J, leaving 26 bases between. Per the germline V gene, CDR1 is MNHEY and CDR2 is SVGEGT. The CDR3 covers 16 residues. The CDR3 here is CAAGGQGPSLGDTQYF. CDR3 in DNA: TGTGCCGCAGGAGGGCAGGGTCCCTCCCTAGGAGATACGCAGTATTTT.

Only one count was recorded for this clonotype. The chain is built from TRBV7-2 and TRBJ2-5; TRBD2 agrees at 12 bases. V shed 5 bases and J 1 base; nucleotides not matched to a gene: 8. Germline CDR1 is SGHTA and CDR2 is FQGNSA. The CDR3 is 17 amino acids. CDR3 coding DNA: TGTGCCAGCAGCAGCCGGACTAGCGGGGTCACCCAAGAGACCCAGTACTTC. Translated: CASSSRTSGVTQETQYF.

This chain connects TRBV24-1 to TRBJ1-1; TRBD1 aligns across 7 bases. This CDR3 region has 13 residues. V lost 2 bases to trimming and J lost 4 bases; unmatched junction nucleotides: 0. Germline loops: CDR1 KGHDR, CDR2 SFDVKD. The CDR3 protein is CATSDSGGTEAFF. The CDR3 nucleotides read TGTGCCACCAGTGATTCAGGGGGCACTGAAGCTTTCTTT.

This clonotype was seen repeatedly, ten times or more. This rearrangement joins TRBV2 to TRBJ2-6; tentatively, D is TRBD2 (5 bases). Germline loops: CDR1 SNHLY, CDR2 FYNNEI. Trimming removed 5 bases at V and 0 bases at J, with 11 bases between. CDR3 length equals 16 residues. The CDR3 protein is CASSSPGNSGANVLTF. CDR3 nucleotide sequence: TGTGCCAGCAGTTCTCCCGGGAACTCTGGGGCCAACGTCCTGACTTTC. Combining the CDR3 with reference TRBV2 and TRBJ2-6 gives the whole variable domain EPEVTQTPSHQVTQMGQEVILRCVPISNHLYFYWYRQILGQKVEFLVSFYNNEISEKSEIFDDQFSVERPDGSNFTLKIRSTKLEDSAMYFCASSSPGNSGANVLTFGAGSRLTVL.

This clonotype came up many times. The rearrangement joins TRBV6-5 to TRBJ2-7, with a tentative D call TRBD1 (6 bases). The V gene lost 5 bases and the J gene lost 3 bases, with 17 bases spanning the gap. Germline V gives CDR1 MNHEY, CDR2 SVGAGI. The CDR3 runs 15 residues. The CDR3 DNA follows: TGTGCCAGCAGTCACGGAGGACAGTATAACTACGAGCAGTACTTC. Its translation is CASSHGGQYNYEQYF.

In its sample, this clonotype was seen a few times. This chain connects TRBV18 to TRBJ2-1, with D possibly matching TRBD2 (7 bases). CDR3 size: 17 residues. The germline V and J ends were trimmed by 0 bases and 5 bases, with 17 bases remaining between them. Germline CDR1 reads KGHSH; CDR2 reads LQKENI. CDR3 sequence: CASSPPVGGAKHNEQFF. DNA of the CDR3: TGTGCCAGCTCACCACCGGTGGGGGGGGCGAAGCACAATGAGCAGTTCTTC.

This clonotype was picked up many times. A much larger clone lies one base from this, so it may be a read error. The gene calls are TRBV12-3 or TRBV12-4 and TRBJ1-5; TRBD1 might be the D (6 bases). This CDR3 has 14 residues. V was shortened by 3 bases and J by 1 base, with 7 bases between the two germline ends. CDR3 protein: CASSFTGSNQPQHF. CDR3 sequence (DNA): TGTGCCAGCAGTTTCACAGGGAGCAATCAGCCCCAGCATTTT.

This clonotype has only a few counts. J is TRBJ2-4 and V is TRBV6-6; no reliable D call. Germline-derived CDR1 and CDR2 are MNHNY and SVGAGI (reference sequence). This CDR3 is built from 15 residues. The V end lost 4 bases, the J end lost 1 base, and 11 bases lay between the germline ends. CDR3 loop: CASSSFIGAKNIQYF. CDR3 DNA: TGTGCCAGCAGTTCCTTCATAGGGGCCAAAAACATTCAGTACTTC.

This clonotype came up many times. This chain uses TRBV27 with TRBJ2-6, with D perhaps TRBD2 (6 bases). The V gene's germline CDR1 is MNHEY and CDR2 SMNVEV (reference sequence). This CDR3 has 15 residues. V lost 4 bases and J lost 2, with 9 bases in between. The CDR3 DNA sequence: TGTGCCAGCAGTTCGGCGGGGACTGGGGCCAACGTCCTGACTTTC. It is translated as CASSSAGTGANVLTF.

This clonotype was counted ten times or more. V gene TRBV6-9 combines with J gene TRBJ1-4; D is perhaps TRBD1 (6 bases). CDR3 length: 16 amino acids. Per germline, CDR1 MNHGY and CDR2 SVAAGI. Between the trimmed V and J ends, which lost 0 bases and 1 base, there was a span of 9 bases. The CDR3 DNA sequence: TGTGCCAGCAGTTATTCCCCGACAGGAACTAATGAAAAACTGTTTTTT. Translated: CASSYSPTGTNEKLFF.

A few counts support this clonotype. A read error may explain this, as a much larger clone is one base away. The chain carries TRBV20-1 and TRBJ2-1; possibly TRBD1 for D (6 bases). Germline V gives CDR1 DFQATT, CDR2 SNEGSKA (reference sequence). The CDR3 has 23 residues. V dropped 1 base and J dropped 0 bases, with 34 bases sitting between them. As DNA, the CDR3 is TGCAGTGCTAGAGCCAGGGGCAGTCGCACGGGTCACCAATTAACCAGCTCCTACAATGAGCAGTTCTTC. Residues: CSARARGSRTGHQLTSSYNEQFF.

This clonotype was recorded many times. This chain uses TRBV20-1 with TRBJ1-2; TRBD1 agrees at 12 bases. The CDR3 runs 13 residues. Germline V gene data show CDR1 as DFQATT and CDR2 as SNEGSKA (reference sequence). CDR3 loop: CRVPGQGASGYTF. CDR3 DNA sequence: TGCAGGGTCCCGGGACAGGGGGCCTCTGGCTACACCTTC.

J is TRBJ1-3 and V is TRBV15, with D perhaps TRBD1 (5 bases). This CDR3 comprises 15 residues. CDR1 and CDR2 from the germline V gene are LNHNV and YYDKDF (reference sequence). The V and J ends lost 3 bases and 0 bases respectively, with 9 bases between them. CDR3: CATSSWTPSGNTIYF. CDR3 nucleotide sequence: TGTGCCACCAGCAGCTGGACACCCTCTGGAAACACCATATATTTT.

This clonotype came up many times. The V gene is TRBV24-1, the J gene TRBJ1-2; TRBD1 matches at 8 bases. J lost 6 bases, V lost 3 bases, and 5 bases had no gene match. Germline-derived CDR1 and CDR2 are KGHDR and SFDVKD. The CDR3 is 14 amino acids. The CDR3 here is CATSDTGQDNGYTF. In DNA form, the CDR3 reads TGTGCCACCAGTGATACGGGACAGGATAATGGCTACACCTTC.

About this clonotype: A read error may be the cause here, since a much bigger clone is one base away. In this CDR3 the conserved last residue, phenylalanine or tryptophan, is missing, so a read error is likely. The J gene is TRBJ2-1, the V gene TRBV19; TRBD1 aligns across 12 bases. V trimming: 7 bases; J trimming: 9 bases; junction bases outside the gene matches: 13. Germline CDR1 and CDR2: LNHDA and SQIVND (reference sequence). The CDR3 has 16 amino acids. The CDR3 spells CASNQSPGQGAVEQFS. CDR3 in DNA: TGTGCCAGTAACCAATCGCCGGGACAGGGGGCGGTTGAGCAGTTCTCC.

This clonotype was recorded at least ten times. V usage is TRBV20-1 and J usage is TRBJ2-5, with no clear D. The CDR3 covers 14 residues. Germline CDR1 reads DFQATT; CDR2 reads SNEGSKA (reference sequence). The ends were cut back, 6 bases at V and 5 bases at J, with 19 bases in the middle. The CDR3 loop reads CSAPVLGVLETQYF. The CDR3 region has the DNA TGCAGTGCCCCGGTCTTGGGCGTATTGGAGACCCAGTACTTC.

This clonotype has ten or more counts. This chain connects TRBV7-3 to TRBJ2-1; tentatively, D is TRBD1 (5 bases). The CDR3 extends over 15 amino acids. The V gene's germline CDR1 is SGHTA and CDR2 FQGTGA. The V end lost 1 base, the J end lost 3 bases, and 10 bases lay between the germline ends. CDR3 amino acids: CASSLKGADYNEQFF. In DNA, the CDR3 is TGTGCCAGCAGCTTAAAAGGGGCAGACTACAATGAGCAGTTCTTC.

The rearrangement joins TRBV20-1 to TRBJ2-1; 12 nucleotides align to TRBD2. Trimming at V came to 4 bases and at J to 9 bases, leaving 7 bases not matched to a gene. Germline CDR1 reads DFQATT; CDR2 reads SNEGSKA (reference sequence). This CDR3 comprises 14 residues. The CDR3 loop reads CSATTSGGRGEQFF. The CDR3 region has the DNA TGCAGTGCTACGACTAGCGGGGGACGGGGTGAGCAGTTCTTC.